What follows are 16 T cell receptor beta chains derived from one specimen sequenced in a study of blood T cell repertoires in COVID-19. The assay was immunoSEQ multiplex PCR, and TCRdb's table has in-frame clones only and misses some. The repertoire includes about 180,000 clones, 89% of them detected once, and about 2.1% sits in the top ten. Sequencing was done on a sample of PBMCs or T cells enriched from blood (not recorded which). These receptors were obtained from a woman aged 35 to 49 with acute COVID-19.

The chain employs TRBV5-1 and TRBJ2-3; 12 nucleotides agree with TRBD2. The J segment lost 3 bases and the V segment lost 4 bases, leaving 6 bases of the junction unmatched. The CDR3 totals 16 residues. CDR1 is SGHRS, CDR2 YFSETQ, per germline. The DNA for the CDR3 is TGCGCCAGCAGCAAGGTGACTAGCGGGAGAACAGATACGCAGTATTTT. Its protein product is CASSKVTSGRTDTQYF.

The chain joins TRBV5-4 to TRBJ2-5; perhaps TRBD2 as D (6 bases). The CDR3 covers 15 residues. Trimming took 2 bases from V and 6 from J, leaving 17 bases between them. The germline V gene encodes CDR1 SGHNT and CDR2 YYREEE (reference sequence). The CDR3 reads CASSFSGKEQKTQYF. The CDR3 DNA is TGTGCCAGCAGCTTTAGCGGAAAGGAGCAGAAGACCCAGTACTTC.

CDR3: CASSQTVKGKNEQYF. In nucleotides, the CDR3 is TGTGCCAGCAGCCAAACGGTAAAGGGGAAAAACGAGCAGTACTTC. The chain links TRBV14 to TRBJ2-7; D is possibly TRBD1 (5 bases). Germline lookup yields CDR1 SGHDN and CDR2 FVKESK. The CDR3 contains 15 residues. The V and J ends lost 2 bases and 5 bases respectively, with 16 bases between them. Filled out from reference TRBV14 and TRBJ2-7, the complete variable domain reads EAGVTQFPSHSVIEKGQTVTLRCDPISGHDNLYWYRRVMGKEIKFLLHFVKESKQDESGMPNNRFLAERTGGTYSTLKVQPAELEDSGVYFCASSQTVKGKNEQYFGPGTRLTVT.

The chain is built from TRBV27 and TRBJ2-7, with 9 bases lining up with TRBD2. CDR1 and CDR2 from the germline V gene are MNHEY and SMNVEV (reference sequence). Unmatched junction bases numbered 12, after V lost 3 bases and J lost 6 bases. The CDR3 is 16 amino acids. Here the CDR3 reads CASSFHSGGFRGEQYF. CDR3 nucleotide sequence: TGTGCCAGCAGTTTCCATAGCGGGGGATTTCGGGGCGAGCAGTACTTC.

This rearrangement joins TRBV10-3 to TRBJ1-4; D may be TRBD1 (5 bases). The CDR3 has 15 residues. Germline CDR1 is ENHRY and CDR2 is SYGVKD. The germline V and J ends were trimmed by 6 bases and 3 bases, with 14 bases remaining between them. The CDR3 coding sequence is TGTGCCATCAGCGTCACGGGGGGACCTAATGAAAAACTGTTTTTT. Translating gives CAISVTGGPNEKLFF.

This clone was counted a single time. The chain combines TRBV19 with TRBJ2-5; 12 positions agree with TRBD2. The CDR3 contains 16 residues. Per the germline V gene, CDR1 is LNHDA and CDR2 is SQIVND (reference sequence). With V trimmed by 4 bases and J by 4 bases, 7 bases remained unmatched. CDR3 in DNA: TGTGCCAGTAGTACAAGACTAGCGGGAGATCCAGAGACCCAGTACTTC. Translation gives CASSTRLAGDPETQYF.

On this clone: In the same sample, other DNA sequences code for this CDR3. This rearrangement joins TRBV5-6 to TRBJ2-5; D may be TRBD2 (6 bases). V was shortened by 1 base and J by 3 bases, with 10 bases between the two germline ends. From germline, CDR1 is SGHDT and CDR2 YYEEEE. This CDR3 is built from 14 residues. As DNA, the CDR3 is TGTGCCAGCAGCTTGCGGGGCGGGAAAGAGACCCAGTACTTC. Protein: CASSLRGGKETQYF.

The genes are TRBV27 and TRBJ1-2, with D tentatively TRBD1 (6 bases). Germline CDR1 MNHEY, CDR2 SMNVEV (reference sequence). CDR3 length: 15 amino acids. V lost 5 bases and J 0 bases, leaving 13 bases between the germline ends. CDR3 sequence (DNA): TGTGCCAGCAGTCGACTACAGGGAGCTAACTATGGCTACACCTTC. Translation gives CASSRLQGANYGYTF.

The genes are TRBV6-5 and TRBJ1-5; 7 bases match TRBD1. V lost 6 bases to trimming and J lost 2 bases; unmatched junction nucleotides: 7. The germline V gene has CDR1 MNHEY and CDR2 SVGAGI. The CDR3 contains 15 residues. The CDR3 DNA is TGTGCCAGCAGAACGACAGGGTTGGGCAATCAGCCCCAGCATTTT. Residues: CASRTTGLGNQPQHF.

The rearrangement links TRBV21-1 to TRBJ2-1; TRBD1, the table's D call, was not compared with the DNA. TRBV21-1 is tagged as a pseudogene. The CDR3 is 15 residues long. The CDR3, as DNA: TGTGCCAGCAGCAAAAAAAGAAACAGGGTTCATGAGCAGTTCTTC. Its protein is CASSKKRNRVHEQFF.

The chain uses TRBV18 and TRBJ2-5; 7 bases align to TRBD1. The CDR3 contains 15 residues. The germline CDR1 and CDR2 sequences are KGHSH and LQKENI. With V trimmed by 5 bases and J by 1 base, 7 bases remained unmatched. Written as DNA, the CDR3 is TGTGCCAGCTCAGTCTTACGGGACAGCCAAGAGACCCAGTACTTC. Amino acid sequence: CASSVLRDSQETQYF.

The rearrangement links TRBV7-9 to TRBJ1-1, with D perhaps TRBD1 (6 bases). Looked up from germline, CDR1 is SEHNR and CDR2 is FQNEAQ (reference sequence). The germline V and J ends were trimmed by 5 bases and 4 bases, with 20 bases remaining between them. The CDR3 sequence is 16 residues long. The DNA of the CDR3 is TGTGCCAGCAGCCCTCTGACGGGGGGCGGGCGCACTGAAGCTTTCTTT. Translating gives CASSPLTGGGRTEAFF.

Comments on this clone: Other DNA sequences in the sample encode the same CDR3. This chain joins TRBV19 and TRBJ1-5; 8 bases match TRBD1. J gave up 6 bases and V 4 bases, and 8 bases lay outside the gene matches. CDR1 is LNHDA and CDR2 is SQIVND in the germline V gene (reference sequence). This CDR3 has 15 amino acids. CDR3 region: CASSTPGQGTQPQHF. CDR3 nucleotides: TGTGCCAGTAGTACCCCCGGACAGGGAACTCAGCCCCAGCATTTT.

The chain links TRBV2 to TRBJ2-7; 10 nucleotides line up with TRBD1. The CDR3 loop spans 15 amino acids. Looked up from germline, CDR1 is SNHLY and CDR2 is FYNNEI. Trimming at V came to 5 bases and at J to 3 bases, leaving 7 bases not matched to a gene. Written as DNA, the CDR3 is TGTGCCAGCAGTAGTGACAGGGGGCGCAGCTACGAGCAGTACTTC. Residues: CASSSDRGRSYEQYF.

In nucleotides, the CDR3 is TGTGCCAGCAGTTACTCCGGGACAGGGTACAATGAGCAGTTCTTC. Translation: CASSYSGTGYNEQFF. The V and J genes are TRBV6-5 and TRBJ2-1; TRBD1 matches 9 bases. CDR1 and CDR2 from the germline V gene are MNHEY and SVGAGI. V shed 0 bases and J 4 bases; nucleotides not matched to a gene: 1. CDR3 length: 15 amino acids.

The chain links TRBV27 to TRBJ2-1; the match to TRBD2 covers 10 bases. This CDR3 spans 15 amino acids. CDR1 is MNHEY and CDR2 is SMNVEV in the germline V gene (reference sequence). Trimming removed 5 bases from V and 6 bases from J; junction bases left unmatched: 7. CDR3: CASSPSGRTPNEQFF. CDR3 coding DNA: TGTGCCAGCAGTCCTAGCGGGAGAACCCCCAATGAGCAGTTCTTC.